Listed here are 6 T cell receptor beta chains from one sample, sequenced in a study of CD8+ T cells in alopecia areata. The authors extracted RNA and reverse transcribed it into cDNA as the sequencing template. Sequencing was performed with immunoSEQ multiplex PCR; in TCRdb, only in-frame clones are kept and a portion is missing. Of some 180,000 clones in the sample, 40% to 65% were seen once. Treatment reported: oral pan-JAK inhibitor, 5-10 mg twice daily. The source material was CD8+ T cells sorted from blood, sampled around week 54, from a patient treated with tofacitinib. The receptors originated from a human donor with alopecia areata.

The sample holds a few counts of this clone. This chain uses TRBV7-9 with TRBJ1-1; 10 bases align to TRBD1. Germline loops: CDR1 SEHNR, CDR2 FQNEAQ (reference sequence). CDR3 size: 14 residues. With V trimmed by 5 bases and J by 6 bases, 6 bases remained unmatched. The chain's CDR3 is CASSPTGGRAEAFF. CDR3 in DNA: TGTGCCAGCAGCCCGACAGGGGGCCGTGCTGAAGCTTTCTTT.

This clone has just a few counts. This chain uses TRBV7-2 with TRBJ1-4, with D unclear. CDR1 is SGHTA and CDR2 is FQGNSA in the germline V gene. This CDR3 spans 15 amino acids. The germline V and J ends were trimmed by 1 base and 0 bases, with 6 bases remaining between them. The CDR3 spells CASSLVGSTNEKLFF. CDR3 DNA: TGTGCCAGCAGCTTAGTAGGGTCAACTAATGAAAAACTGTTTTTT.

The chain uses TRBV27 and TRBJ1-1, with D hard to call. Between the trimmed V and J ends, which lost 6 bases and 0 bases, there was a span of 5 bases. The CDR3 is made up of 12 amino acids. The V gene's germline CDR1 is MNHEY and CDR2 SMNVEV (reference sequence). The CDR3 reads CASRKVNTEAFF. The CDR3 DNA follows: TGTGCCAGCAGGAAAGTGAACACTGAAGCTTTCTTT.

There are a few counts of this clone. The chain has TRBV7-9 and TRBJ1-5, with D unclear. This CDR3 is 13 amino acids long. From germline, CDR1 is SEHNR and CDR2 FQNEAQ (reference sequence). Trimming pared 5 bases from V and 5 bases from J, leaving 10 bases between. CDR3 region: CASSARSHQPQHF. The DNA of the CDR3 is TGTGCCAGCAGCGCTCGGAGCCATCAGCCCCAGCATTTT.

The chain uses TRBV9 and TRBJ2-2, with a tentative D call TRBD2 (5 bases). The CDR3 length is 16 residues. Trimming stripped 0 bases from V and 1 base from J, with 10 bases between. Germline V gene data show CDR1 as SGDLS and CDR2 as YYNGEE. CDR3 amino acids: CASSVESRGNTGELFF. In DNA form, the CDR3 reads TGTGCCAGCAGCGTAGAGAGTCGGGGGAACACCGGGGAGCTGTTTTTT.

The chain is built from TRBV29-1 and TRBJ1-2; D is unclear. Trimming pared 3 bases from V and 1 base from J, leaving 9 bases between. Per germline, CDR1 SQVTM and CDR2 ANQGSEA. This CDR3 comprises 13 residues. The CDR3 sequence is CSVEGNFNYGYTF. The CDR3 coding sequence is TGCAGCGTTGAGGGGAACTTTAACTATGGCTACACCTTC.